This paragraph covers one TCR beta chain sequence. Many counts were recorded for this clonotype. Its antigen is not yet known. No base quality information exists; no much larger clone differs at one position. Library preparation employed 5' RACE. TCRdb lists the instrument as Illumina MiSeq. During library preparation, unique molecular identifiers were attached to individual cDNA molecules so that TCRs could be counted in a quantitative, reproducible way. As for the authors' bioinformatics: The median number of TCRs per sample was 95,638, ranging from roughly 20,000 to 700,000. The Decombinator software suite was used to annotate V, J and CDR3 in the TCR reads. For the PS versus PT1 abundance plots, all samples were subsampled to the same number of TCRs (28,000). Expanded TCRs were defined as absent before sensitization and observed at least eight times at the 2-week time point. In-frame beta chains were kept once TCRdb had trimmed the public reads at Q25 with fastp and called clones with MiXCR. Rows merge per CDR3 protein into single entries with the most common DNA and genes. These V and J calls derive from TCRdb rather than the authors' analysis. For this sample the table gives approximately 140,000 distinct CDR3 sequences, of which about 4.3% were detected only once. Roughly 1.4% of the sample is in the top ten clones.

Total RNA was extracted from unfractionated whole blood that had been collected in Tempus Blood RNA tubes. A handful of healthy volunteers were used as TCR sequencing controls and were bled at day 0, 2 weeks and 6 weeks. These data come from a study of human T cells and chemical hapten exposure (dated by TCRdb to the early 2020s). General notes on the study: Libraries were combined into a pool for sequencing, and differences in TCR yield between samples came mainly from small differences in library volumes within the pool. Peripheral blood TCR repertoire changes were tracked in vivo in alopecia patients during primary and secondary sensitization to the hapten diphenylcyclopropenone (DPC). For every blood RNA sample, sequencing covered both the TCR alpha and TCR beta chains. Study-wide findings and limitations: DPC sensitization did not change how many TCRs were above 1 in 1000 frequency, and no evidence was found of alterations in global repertoire structure. Repeated subsampling changed both the strength of the expansion versus patch-test correlation and the threshold at which the correlation became significant.

The germline V gene (reference sequence) provides CDR1 DFQATT and CDR2 SNEGSKA. The trim is 5 bases for V and 2 bases for J, with a gap of 12 bases between the germline ends. The CDR3 runs 13 amino acids, cysteine and phenylalanine included. Only CDR3 DNA remains: 39 bases, in frame from the first base. The TCR was taken from a female donor in good health. The chain was built from TRBV20-1 and TRBJ1-1, with a weak D call of TRBD1 (5 bases match). The CDR3 loop reads CSAPRQRNTEAFF. DNA sequence: TGCAGTGCTCCCCGACAGAGAAACACTGAAGCTTTCTTT.